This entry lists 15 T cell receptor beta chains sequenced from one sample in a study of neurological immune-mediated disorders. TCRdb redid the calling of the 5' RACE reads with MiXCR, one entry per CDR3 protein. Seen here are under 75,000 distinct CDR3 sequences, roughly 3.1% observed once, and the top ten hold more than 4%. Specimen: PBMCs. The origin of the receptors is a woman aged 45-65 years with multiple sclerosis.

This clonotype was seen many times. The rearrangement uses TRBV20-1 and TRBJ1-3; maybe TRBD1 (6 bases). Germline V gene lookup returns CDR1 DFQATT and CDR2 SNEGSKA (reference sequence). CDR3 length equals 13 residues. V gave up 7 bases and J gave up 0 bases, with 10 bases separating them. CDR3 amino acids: CSGTGYSGNTIYF. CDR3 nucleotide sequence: TGCAGTGGAACAGGGTACTCTGGAAACACCATATATTTT.

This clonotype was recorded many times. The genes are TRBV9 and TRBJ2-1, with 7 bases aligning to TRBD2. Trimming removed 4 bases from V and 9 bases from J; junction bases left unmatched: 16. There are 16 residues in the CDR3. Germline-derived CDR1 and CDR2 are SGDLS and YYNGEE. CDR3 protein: CASSPRDDARGGEQFF. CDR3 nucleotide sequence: TGTGCCAGCAGCCCCCGGGACGATGCTCGCGGGGGTGAGCAGTTCTTC. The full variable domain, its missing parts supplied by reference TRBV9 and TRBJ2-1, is DSGVTQTPKHLITATGQRVTLRCSPRSGDLSVYWYQQSLDQGLQFLIQYYNGEERAKGNILERFSAQQFPDLHSELNLSSLELGDSALYFCASSPRDDARGGEQFFGPGTRLTVL.

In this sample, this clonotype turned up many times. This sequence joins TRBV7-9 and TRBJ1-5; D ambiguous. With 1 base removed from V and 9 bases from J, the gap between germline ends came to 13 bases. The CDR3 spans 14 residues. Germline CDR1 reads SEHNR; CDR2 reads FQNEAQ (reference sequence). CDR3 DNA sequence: TGTGCCAGCAGCTTAGACACCCAAACTGGGCCCCAGCATTTT. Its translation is CASSLDTQTGPQHF.

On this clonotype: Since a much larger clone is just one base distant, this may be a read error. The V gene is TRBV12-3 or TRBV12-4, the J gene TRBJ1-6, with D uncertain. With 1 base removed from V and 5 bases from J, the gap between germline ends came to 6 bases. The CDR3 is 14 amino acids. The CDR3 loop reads CASSLEKHNSPLHF. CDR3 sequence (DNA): TGTGCCAGCAGTTTAGAGAAACATAATTCACCCCTCCACTTT.

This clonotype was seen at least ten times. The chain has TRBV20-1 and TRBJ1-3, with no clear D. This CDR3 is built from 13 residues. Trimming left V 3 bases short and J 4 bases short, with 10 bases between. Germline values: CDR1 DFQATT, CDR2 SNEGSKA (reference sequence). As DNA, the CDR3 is TGCAGTGCTAGGGAAGGGTTGGGAAACACCATATATTTT. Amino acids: CSAREGLGNTIYF.

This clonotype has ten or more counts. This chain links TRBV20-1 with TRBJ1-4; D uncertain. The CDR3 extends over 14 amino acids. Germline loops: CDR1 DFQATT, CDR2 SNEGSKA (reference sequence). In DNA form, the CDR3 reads TGCAGCGCACCCAAGGGAGGAACTAATGAAAAACTGTTTTTT. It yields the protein CSAPKGGTNEKLFF.

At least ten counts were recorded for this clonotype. The CDR3 spells CASSREGTGGNEQFF. The CDR3 DNA sequence: TGCGCCAGCAGCCGCGAGGGGACAGGGGGGAATGAGCAGTTCTTC. V is TRBV5-1 and J is TRBJ2-1; TRBD1 matches at 11 bases. The trim removed 4 bases at V and 7 bases at J, leaving 7 bases unmatched. Per germline, CDR1 SGHRS and CDR2 YFSETQ. The CDR3 spans 15 residues.

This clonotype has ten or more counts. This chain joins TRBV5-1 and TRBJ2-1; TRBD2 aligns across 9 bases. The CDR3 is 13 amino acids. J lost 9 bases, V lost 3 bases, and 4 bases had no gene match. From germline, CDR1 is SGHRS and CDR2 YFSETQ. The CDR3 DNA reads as TGCGCCAGCAGCTCAGCGGGGGGCTTTGAGCAGTTCTTC. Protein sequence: CASSSAGGFEQFF.

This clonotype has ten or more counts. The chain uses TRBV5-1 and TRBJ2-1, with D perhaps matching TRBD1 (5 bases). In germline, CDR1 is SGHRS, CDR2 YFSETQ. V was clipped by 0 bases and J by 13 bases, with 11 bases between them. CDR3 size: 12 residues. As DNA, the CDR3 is TGCGCCAGCAGCTTGGGAACAGGACATCAGTTCTTC. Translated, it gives CASSLGTGHQFF.

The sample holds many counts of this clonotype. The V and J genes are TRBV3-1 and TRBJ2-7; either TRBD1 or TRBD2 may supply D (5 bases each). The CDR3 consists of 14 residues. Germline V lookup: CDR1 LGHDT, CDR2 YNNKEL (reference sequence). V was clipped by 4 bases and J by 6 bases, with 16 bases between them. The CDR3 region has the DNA TGTGCCAGCAGCCTCGGGGCTTACCCAAGCGAGCAGTACTTC. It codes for CASSLGAYPSEQYF.

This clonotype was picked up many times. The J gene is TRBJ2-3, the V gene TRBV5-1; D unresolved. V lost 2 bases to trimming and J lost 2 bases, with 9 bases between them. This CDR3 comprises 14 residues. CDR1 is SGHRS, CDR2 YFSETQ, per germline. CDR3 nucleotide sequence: TGCGCCAGCAGCTTTGGCAAAGACACAGATACGCAGTATTTT. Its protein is CASSFGKDTDTQYF. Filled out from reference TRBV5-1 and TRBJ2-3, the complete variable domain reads KAGVTQTPRYLIKTRGQQVTLSCSPISGHRSVSWYQQTPGQGLQFLFEYFSETQRNKGNFPGRFSGRQFSNSRSEMNVSTLELGDSALYLCASSFGKDTDTQYFGPGTRLTVL.

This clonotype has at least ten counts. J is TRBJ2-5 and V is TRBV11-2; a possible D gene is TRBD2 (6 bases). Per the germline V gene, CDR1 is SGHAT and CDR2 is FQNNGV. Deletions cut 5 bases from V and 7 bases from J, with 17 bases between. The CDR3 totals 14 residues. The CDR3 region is CASSPRDFSVTQYF. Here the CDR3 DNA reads TGTGCCAGCAGCCCTCGGGACTTTAGCGTGACCCAGTACTTC.

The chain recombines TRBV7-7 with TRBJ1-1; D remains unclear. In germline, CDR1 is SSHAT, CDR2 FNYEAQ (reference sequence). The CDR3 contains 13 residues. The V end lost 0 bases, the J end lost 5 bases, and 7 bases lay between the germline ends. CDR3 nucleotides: TGTGCCAGCAGCTTAGCGGTGGGGACTGAAGCTTTCTTT. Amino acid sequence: CASSLAVGTEAFF.

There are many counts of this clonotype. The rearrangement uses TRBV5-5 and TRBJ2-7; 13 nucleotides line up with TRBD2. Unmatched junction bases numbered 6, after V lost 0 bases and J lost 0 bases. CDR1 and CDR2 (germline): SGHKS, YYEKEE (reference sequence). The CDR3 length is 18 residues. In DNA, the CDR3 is TGTGCCAGCAGCTTGGGGACTAGCGGGAGACCGAGCTCCTACGAGCAGTACTTC. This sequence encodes CASSLGTSGRPSSYEQYF.

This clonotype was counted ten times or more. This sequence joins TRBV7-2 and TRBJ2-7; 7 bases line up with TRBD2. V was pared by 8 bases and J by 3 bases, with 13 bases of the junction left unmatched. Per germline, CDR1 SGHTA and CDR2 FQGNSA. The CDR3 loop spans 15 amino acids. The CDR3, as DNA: TGTGCCAGCGCCCGGACGCTAGCGGAGAGCTACGAGCAGTACTTC. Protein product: CASARTLAESYEQYF.